The sample holds a few counts of the clone carrying this T cell receptor beta chain. Its specificity is unknown. V gave up 6 bases and J gave up 0 bases, with 5 bases separating them. The CDR3 sequence is 12 residues long. The germline V gene encodes CDR1 SGHKS and CDR2 YYEKEE (reference sequence). These data belong to a study of beta chain features in type 1 diabetes. Study-wide results and caveats: Small HLA sub-analyses could not settle whether HLA shapes TCRB rearrangement.

Expressed TCRB transcripts were sequenced because the entire RNA isolate underwent reverse transcription. Method: immunoSEQ multiplex PCR; TCRdb's copy keeps in-frame clones and lacks some. The sample gives approximately 160,000 clones, over 7.5% of which show up once; 2% to 3% is in the top ten. The authors sorted CD4+ naive, central memory, regulatory and stem cell-like memory cells via CD45RO/CCR7/CD25/CD127/CD95/CD27. The genes are TRBV5-5 and TRBJ2-3; no clear D gene. The sequenced sample consisted of central memory CD4+ T cells from blood. This clonotype was obtained from a young woman in good health. The CDR3 region is CASTTSTDTQYF. DNA for the CDR3: TGTGCCAGCACCACTAGCACAGATACGCAGTATTTT.